The 14 T cell receptor beta chains reported below all come from one sample, sequenced in a study of beta chain features in type 1 diabetes. Findings and limits, study-wide: Type 1 diabetes patients had moderately but significantly shorter TCRB CDR3s in all four CD4+ subsets.

Antigens for these TCRs are unknown. The entirety of the isolated RNA underwent reverse transcription, so expressed TCRB transcripts were sequenced. TCRdb's copy holds only in-frame clones and misses some; the assay was immunoSEQ multiplex PCR. In the table there are about 160,000 clones, about 8% of which are singletons. The sequenced sample consisted of central memory CD4+ T cells from blood. The receptors shown here come from a woman aged 40 to 49 with type 1 diabetes.

The chain is built from TRBV7-8 and TRBJ1-5; 9 positions match TRBD1. Unmatched junction bases numbered 8, after V lost 0 bases and J lost 5 bases. The CDR3 is made up of 17 amino acids. The germline V gene has CDR1 SGHVS and CDR2 FQNEAQ. CDR3 sequence: CASSLAGGTGTDQPQHF. As DNA, the CDR3 is TGTGCCAGCAGCTTAGCGGGGGGGACAGGGACGGATCAGCCCCAGCATTTT.

This clone was seen only a few times. The chain employs TRBV5-1 and TRBJ2-3, with a possible D match to TRBD2 (5 bases). The CDR3 runs to 13 residues. The V end lost 6 bases, the J end lost 4 bases, and 12 bases lay between the germline ends. Germline lookup yields CDR1 SGHRS and CDR2 YFSETQ. For the CDR3, the DNA is TGCGCCAGCAATCCTGGTAGCGCAGATACGCAGTATTTT. Amino acids: CASNPGSADTQYF.

This clone was picked up many times. The rearrangement uses TRBV18 and TRBJ2-1; 10 positions match TRBD1. The ends lost 3 bases at V and 5 bases at J; junction bases unmatched: 4. Looked up from germline, CDR1 is KGHSH and CDR2 is LQKENI. This CDR3 comprises 15 residues. CDR3 in DNA: TGTGCCAGCTCACCCGGGACAGGGGTCCACAATGAGCAGTTCTTC. This codes for CASSPGTGVHNEQFF.

The sample holds a few counts of this clone. The chain carries TRBV2 and TRBJ2-1; no firm D call. The V end lost 6 bases, the J end lost 0 bases, and 12 bases lay between the germline ends. The CDR3 spans 15 residues. In germline, CDR1 is SNHLY, CDR2 FYNNEI. CDR3 residues: CASRPEPNSYNEQFF. CDR3 bases: TGTGCCAGCAGGCCCGAGCCTAACTCCTACAATGAGCAGTTCTTC.

The chain is built from TRBV7-2 and TRBJ2-5; no clear D. The CDR3 totals 14 residues. Germline V gene lookup returns CDR1 SGHTA and CDR2 FQGNSA. The V gene lost 4 bases and the J gene lost 2 bases, with 11 bases spanning the gap. This chain's CDR3 is CASSSNGAQETQYF. CDR3 bases: TGTGCCAGCAGCTCGAATGGAGCTCAAGAGACCCAGTACTTC.

The chain carries TRBV6-4 and TRBJ1-1; D is unclear. CDR1 and CDR2 (germline): MRHNA, SNTAGT. The CDR3 totals 13 residues. The V and J ends lost 4 bases and 0 bases respectively, with 6 bases between them. The CDR3 here is CASSVSVNTEAFF. The CDR3, as DNA: TGTGCCAGCAGTGTCAGTGTGAACACTGAAGCTTTCTTT.

This clone has a count of ten or more. This CDR3 is CSDQAGLGNEQFF. In DNA form, the CDR3 reads TGCAGCGACCAGGCAGGGTTGGGCAATGAGCAGTTCTTC. The chain carries TRBV29-1 and TRBJ2-1, with a tentative D call TRBD1 (5 bases). The CDR3 has 13 amino acids. Per germline, CDR1 SQVTM and CDR2 ANQGSEA. Trimming left V 7 bases short and J 6 bases short, with 16 bases between.

The table lists this clone with a few counts. V gene TRBV28 combines with J gene TRBJ1-4; D is unresolved. Between the trimmed V and J ends, which lost 4 bases and 8 bases, there was a span of 11 bases. The CDR3 loop spans 13 amino acids. CDR1 and CDR2 from the germline V gene are MDHEN and SYDVKM. CDR3: CASSSLVREKLFF. For the CDR3, the DNA is TGTGCCAGCAGTTCCCTCGTTCGGGAAAAACTGTTTTTT.

This clone has more than one count but fewer than ten. This chain links TRBV5-4 with TRBJ2-1; D not resolved. Germline CDR1 and CDR2: SGHNT and YYREEE (reference sequence). Trimming took off 2 bases at V and 5 bases at J, with 8 bases between the two ends. The CDR3 sequence is 13 residues long. CDR3 residues: CASSLSRDNEQFF. In DNA form, the CDR3 reads TGTGCCAGCAGCTTATCAAGAGACAATGAGCAGTTCTTC.

This clone was recorded a few times. The chain carries TRBV4-1 and TRBJ2-5, with 8 bases lining up with TRBD1. CDR1 is MGHRA, CDR2 YSYEKL, per germline. Trimming removed 4 bases from V and 0 bases from J; junction bases left unmatched: 10. This CDR3 has 17 residues. Here the CDR3 reads CASSPSGDRRYQETQYF. The CDR3 DNA follows: TGCGCCAGCAGCCCTTCCGGGGACAGGAGGTACCAAGAGACCCAGTACTTC.

This clone was recorded a few times. The rearrangement joins TRBV7-9 to TRBJ1-1; D gene ambiguous. Germline CDR1 SEHNR, CDR2 FQNEAQ (reference sequence). V lost 7 bases and J lost 3, with 12 bases in between. CDR3 length: 13 residues. CDR3 in amino acids: CASTGRRDTEAFF. The CDR3 DNA is TGTGCCAGCACCGGCAGGCGAGACACTGAAGCTTTCTTT.

This clone showed up just a few times. The J gene is TRBJ2-3, the V gene TRBV4-3; D might be TRBD1 (6 bases). V shed 2 bases and J shed 3 bases, with 9 bases lying between them. The CDR3 contains 14 residues. Germline values: CDR1 LGHNA, CDR2 YSLEER. For the CDR3, the DNA is TGCGCCAGCAGCCAACAACAGGGAACAGATACGCAGTATTTT. As protein: CASSQQQGTDTQYF.

The chain recombines TRBV2 with TRBJ1-1; D may be TRBD1 (6 bases). Germline V CDR1 and CDR2: SNHLY, FYNNEI. Trimming took 6 bases from V and 3 from J, leaving 11 bases between them. This CDR3 is built from 13 residues. The CDR3 sequence is CASSLQGYTEAFF. In DNA form, the CDR3 reads TGTGCCAGCAGCTTGCAGGGGTACACTGAAGCTTTCTTT.

V usage is TRBV7-2 and J usage is TRBJ2-7, with D maybe TRBD2 (6 bases). With 0 bases removed from V and 4 bases from J, the gap between germline ends came to 10 bases. The germline gives CDR1 SGHTA, CDR2 FQGNSA. The CDR3 is made up of 14 amino acids. The chain's CDR3 is CASSLAAGPYEQYF. The CDR3, as DNA: TGTGCCAGCAGCTTAGCGGCGGGGCCATACGAGCAGTACTTC.